The 30 T cell receptor beta chains reported below all come from one sample, sequenced in a study of cytomegalovirus exposure and HLA in healthy donors. Generated by immunoSEQ multiplex PCR, the TCRdb table keeps only in-frame clones and is missing some. Found here are a few hundred thousand clones, nearly 90% of them singletons; the top ten hold under 0.4%. Material for sequencing was PBMCs. These receptors all come from a woman under 30 in good health and CMV-seronegative.

This clone was seen more than once but under ten times. The J gene is TRBJ1-6, the V gene TRBV7-9; D ambiguous. There are 17 residues in the CDR3. CDR1 is SEHNR, CDR2 FQNEAQ, per germline (reference sequence). V was shortened by 4 bases and J by 2 bases, with 15 bases between the two germline ends. CDR3: CASSSPEGSAYNSPLHF. CDR3 bases: TGTGCCAGCAGCTCCCCCGAGGGAAGCGCCTATAATTCACCCCTCCACTTT.

The CDR3 loop reads CASSLGPAGRGTDTQYF. CDR3 coding DNA: TGCGCCAGCAGCTTGGGCCCAGCGGGGAGAGGCACAGATACGCAGTATTTT. This chain links TRBV5-1 with TRBJ2-3; 7 bases fit TRBD2. This CDR3 is built from 17 residues. Trimming took 0 bases from V and 1 from J; bases not matched to a gene: 8. Germline CDR1 and CDR2: SGHRS and YFSETQ.

CDR3: CASSGTGLAGNEEQETQYF. Here the CDR3 DNA reads TGTGCCAGCAGCGGAACAGGACTAGCGGGGAACGAAGAACAAGAGACCCAGTACTTC. This chain joins TRBV5-6 and TRBJ2-5; 12 nucleotides line up with TRBD2. CDR1 is SGHDT and CDR2 is YYEEEE in the germline V gene. The CDR3 is 19 residues long. J was trimmed by 2 bases and V by 4 bases; bases with no gene match: 15.

The chain recombines TRBV27 with TRBJ2-7; D is perhaps TRBD1 (5 bases). This CDR3 has 14 amino acids. The germline V gene has CDR1 MNHEY and CDR2 SMNVEV (reference sequence). V was cut by 5 bases and J by 3 bases, with 14 bases left in between. The CDR3 is CASSSAQGFYEQYF. CDR3 DNA sequence: TGTGCCAGCAGTAGCGCGCAGGGATTCTACGAGCAGTACTTC.

The chain couples TRBV11-2 to TRBJ1-2, with D possibly matching TRBD1 (6 bases). Per germline, CDR1 SGHAT and CDR2 FQNNGV. This CDR3 is 15 amino acids long. V lost 3 bases to trimming and J lost 0 bases, with 11 bases between them. CDR3 bases: TGTGCCAGCAGCTTTACGACAGGAGCTAACTATGGCTACACCTTC. Translated: CASSFTTGANYGYTF.

The chain carries TRBV10-1 and TRBJ2-7, with D possibly matching TRBD1 (6 bases). Trimming removed 5 bases at V and 2 bases at J, with 10 bases between. Germline V gene lookup returns CDR1 WNHNN and CDR2 SYGVQD (reference sequence). The length of the CDR3 is 13 residues. The CDR3 sequence: CASSLAGAYEQYF. CDR3 sequence (DNA): TGCGCCAGCAGTTTGGCAGGGGCCTACGAGCAGTACTTC.

V is TRBV18 and J is TRBJ1-1, with no clear D. The CDR3 is 13 residues long. Germline V gene data show CDR1 as KGHSH and CDR2 as LQKENI. V was pared by 3 bases and J by 5 bases, with 10 bases between. The CDR3 loop is CASSPLGRTEAFF. In DNA, the CDR3 is TGTGCCAGCTCACCCTTGGGCCGAACTGAAGCTTTCTTT. The full variable domain, its missing parts supplied by reference TRBV18 and TRBJ1-1, is NAGVMQNPRHLVRRRGQEARLRCSPMKGHSHVYWYRQLPEEGLKFMVYLQKENIIDESGMPKERFSAEFPKEGPSILRIQQVVRGDSAAYFCASSPLGRTEAFFGQGTRLTVV.

The V call is TRBV6-1, the J call TRBJ2-7; 8 bases match TRBD1. Germline V lookup: CDR1 MNHNS, CDR2 SASEGT. V lost 3 bases, J lost 1 base, and 5 bases stayed unmatched. The CDR3 is made up of 15 amino acids. The CDR3 sequence: CASSDRGDRSYEQYV. The CDR3 region has the DNA TGTGCCAGCAGTGATAGAGGGGACAGGTCCTACGAGCAGTACGTC.

The J gene is TRBJ1-2, the V gene TRBV7-6; 12 positions match TRBD1. J lost 6 bases, V lost 3 bases, and 5 bases had no gene match. The CDR3 is 15 residues long. CDR1 and CDR2 (germline): SGHVS, FNYEAQ. Here the CDR3 DNA reads TGTGCCAGCAGCTTGGGGACAGGGGGCCCGGATGGCTACACCTTC. This codes for CASSLGTGGPDGYTF.

The rearrangement uses TRBV19 and TRBJ1-2; D remains ambiguous. Trimming cost V 3 bases and J 8 bases, with 13 bases left between them. The CDR3 extends over 13 amino acids. Germline lookup yields CDR1 LNHDA and CDR2 SQIVND (reference sequence). CDR3 in DNA: TGTGCCAGTAGTATTTCGGGGAATAGAGGCTACACCTTC. Encoded protein: CASSISGNRGYTF.

The chain combines TRBV21-1 with TRBJ2-7; the table's D call, TRBD1, has no DNA check behind it. TRBV21-1 is shown as a pseudogene. The CDR3 has 13 amino acids. The CDR3 loop reads CASIKPAGYEQYV. Here the CDR3 DNA reads TGTGCCAGCATCAAACCGGCAGGCTACGAGCAGTACGTC.

This chain connects TRBV6-6 to TRBJ1-1; 7 positions match TRBD1. In germline, CDR1 is MNHNY, CDR2 SVGAGI (reference sequence). J gave up 1 base and V 6 bases, and 5 bases lay outside the gene matches. This CDR3 contains 14 residues. CDR3 nucleotide sequence: TGTGCCAGCAGGATGGGACAGAAGAACACTGAAGCTTTCTTT. Residues: CASRMGQKNTEAFF.

The V gene is TRBV6-6, the J gene TRBJ2-7; 8 bases match TRBD2. Germline V gene lookup returns CDR1 MNHNY and CDR2 SVGAGI (reference sequence). Trimming at V came to 7 bases and at J to 3 bases, leaving 8 bases not matched to a gene. The CDR3 is 14 amino acids. The CDR3 region has the DNA TGTGCCAGCATCCCGGGAGGGTCTGTCTACGAGCAGTACTTC. Translation: CASIPGGSVYEQYF.

This clone was observed a handful of times. The chain has TRBV27 and TRBJ1-1; 7 bases match TRBD1. Looked up from germline, CDR1 is MNHEY and CDR2 is SMNVEV (reference sequence). Trimming took 6 bases from V and 5 from J; bases not matched to a gene: 3. The CDR3 is 12 residues long. This CDR3 reads CASRTGLTEAFF. CDR3 bases: TGTGCCAGCAGGACAGGGTTAACTGAAGCTTTCTTT.

The rearrangement uses TRBV29-1 and TRBJ2-1; 9 bases line up with TRBD2. Trimming removed 6 bases from V and 2 bases from J; junction bases left unmatched: 8. CDR3 length: 15 residues. Germline V CDR1 and CDR2: SQVTM, ANQGSEA. Here the CDR3 reads CSVDSGGGAYNEQFF. CDR3 nucleotides: TGCAGCGTCGATAGCGGGGGCGGCGCCTACAATGAGCAGTTCTTC.

The chain carries TRBV19 and TRBJ1-1, with 8 positions matching TRBD1. The V segment lost 3 bases and the J segment 3 bases; nucleotides outside the gene matches: 3. Per germline, CDR1 LNHDA and CDR2 SQIVND (reference sequence). This CDR3 has 14 amino acids. The CDR3 is CASSMGQDHTEAFF. The CDR3 bases are TGTGCCAGTAGTATGGGACAGGATCACACTGAAGCTTTCTTT.

CDR3 sequence (DNA): TGTGCCAGCAGTTACGGGGGGAGGAACTATGGCTACACCTTC. Its protein is CASSYGGRNYGYTF. The V call is TRBV6-7, the J call TRBJ1-2, with D perhaps matching TRBD1 (5 bases). TRBV6-7 counts as an open reading frame of uncertain function. This CDR3 has 14 amino acids. The V gene lost 2 bases and the J gene lost 2 bases, with 9 bases spanning the gap.

The chain employs TRBV6-5 and TRBJ1-5, with D perhaps matching TRBD1 (6 bases). Germline V CDR1 and CDR2: MNHEY, SVGAGI. The ends were cut back, 6 bases at V and 1 base at J, with 10 bases in the middle. The length of the CDR3 is 14 residues. The CDR3 DNA reads as TGTGCCAGCAGCCCGACAGGCAGCAATCAGCCCCAGCATTTT. Protein product: CASSPTGSNQPQHF.

The chain couples TRBV28 to TRBJ2-3, with 10 positions matching TRBD2. J was trimmed by 2 bases and V by 5 bases; bases with no gene match: 13. Looked up from germline, CDR1 is MDHEN and CDR2 is SYDVKM. This CDR3 contains 18 residues. The CDR3 nucleotides are TGTGCCAGCAGTCCCCAGAAGGTAGCGGGGGGCCCCACAGATACGCAGTATTTT. Amino acids: CASSPQKVAGGPTDTQYF. The full variable domain, its missing parts supplied by reference TRBV28 and TRBJ2-3, is DVKVTQSSRYLVKRTGEKVFLECVQDMDHENMFWYRQDPGLGLRLIYFSYDVKMKEKGDIPEGYSVSREKKERFSLILESASTNQTSMYLCASSPQKVAGGPTDTQYFGPGTRLTVL.

The rearrangement joins TRBV28 to TRBJ1-1; 7 nucleotides align to TRBD1. V lost 6 bases to trimming and J lost 3 bases; unmatched junction nucleotides: 1. CDR3 length equals 12 residues. Per the germline V gene, CDR1 is MDHEN and CDR2 is SYDVKM. The CDR3 sequence is CASRDRYTEAFF. The CDR3 nucleotides read TGTGCCAGCAGGGACAGGTACACTGAAGCTTTCTTT.

The chain employs TRBV29-1 and TRBJ2-3, with a weak D call TRBD2 (6 bases). The germline V gene encodes CDR1 SQVTM and CDR2 ANQGSEA. The CDR3 is made up of 15 amino acids. Trimming shortened V by 6 bases and J by 2 bases, and 18 bases separated the two germline ends. CDR3: CSVLPGLGITDTQYF. The CDR3 nucleotides read TGCAGCGTCCTTCCGGGACTGGGTATCACAGATACGCAGTATTTT.

This chain connects TRBV18 to TRBJ1-2; 10 bases are a match to TRBD1. V was clipped by 6 bases and J by 8 bases; unmatched bases: 12. Germline V CDR1 and CDR2: KGHSH, LQKENI. The CDR3 is made up of 15 amino acids. CDR3 protein: CASSKQDRGAIGYTF. In DNA, the CDR3 is TGTGCCAGCTCCAAGCAGGACAGGGGGGCCATCGGCTACACCTTC.

This clone appeared a few times. V and J are TRBV5-4 and TRBJ1-6, with D hard to call. CDR3 length equals 14 residues. Germline values: CDR1 SGHNT, CDR2 YYREEE (reference sequence). Trimming shortened V by 1 base and J by 7 bases, and 9 bases separated the two germline ends. In DNA, the CDR3 is TGTGCCAGCAGCTTGCGCCAGAAAAATTCACCCCTCCACTTT. Amino acid sequence: CASSLRQKNSPLHF. The full variable domain, rest sourced from reference TRBV5-4 and TRBJ1-6, is ETGVTQSPTHLIKTRGQQVTLRCSSQSGHNTVSWYQQALGQGPQFIFQYYREEENGRGNFPPRFSGLQFPNYSSELNVNALELDDSALYLCASSLRQKNSPLHFGNGTRLTVT.

This clone occurred once. The chain uses TRBV27 and TRBJ2-7; 7 positions agree with TRBD1. The germline V gene has CDR1 MNHEY and CDR2 SMNVEV (reference sequence). V was pared by 3 bases and J by 4 bases, with 6 bases of the junction left unmatched. This CDR3 has 14 amino acids. CDR3 in DNA: TGTGCCAGCAGTTTCAGACAGGGTGATTACGAGCAGTACGTC. Its protein product is CASSFRQGDYEQYV.

The chain employs TRBV6-6 and TRBJ2-1; TRBD1 matches at 10 bases. Germline V gene data show CDR1 as MNHNY and CDR2 as SVGAGI (reference sequence). This CDR3 comprises 15 residues. V shed 2 bases and J 6 bases; nucleotides not matched to a gene: 4. The CDR3, as DNA: TGTGCCAGCAGTTACGGGACAGGGGTCGGCAATGAGCAGTTCTTC. This encodes CASSYGTGVGNEQFF.

The chain joins TRBV5-6 to TRBJ2-5; 9 bases map to TRBD1. The germline V gene encodes CDR1 SGHDT and CDR2 YYEEEE. The CDR3 consists of 14 residues. Germline trimming cut 5 bases from V and 2 bases from J; bases unmatched to any gene: 4. The CDR3 protein is CASRVQGAQETQYF. The CDR3 DNA follows: TGTGCCAGCAGGGTACAGGGGGCACAAGAGACCCAGTACTTC. Full variable domain (rest looked up from reference TRBV5-6 and TRBJ2-5): DAGVTQSPTHLIKTRGQQVTLRCSPKSGHDTVSWYQQALGQGPQFIFQYYEEEERQRGNFPDRFSGHQFPNYSSELNVNALLLGDSALYLCASRVQGAQETQYFGPGTRLLVL.

This chain links TRBV7-9 with TRBJ1-1, with D hard to call. V lost 5 bases, J lost 0 bases, and 13 bases lay in between. CDR1 is SEHNR and CDR2 is FQNEAQ in the germline V gene (reference sequence). CDR3 length equals 15 residues. In nucleotides, the CDR3 is TGTGCCAGCAGCCGGCTGGGAGGGATGAACACTGAAGCTTTCTTT. Translation gives CASSRLGGMNTEAFF.

The V and J genes are TRBV18 and TRBJ2-7; 10 bases agree with TRBD2. Germline V CDR1 and CDR2: KGHSH, LQKENI. Unmatched junction bases numbered 4, after V lost 4 bases and J lost 4 bases. The CDR3 is 14 amino acids. CDR3 DNA: TGTGCCAGCTCACTAGCGGGGGGACGGTACGAGCAGTACGTC. It encodes CASSLAGGRYEQYV.

The chain carries TRBV27 and TRBJ2-2; D unclear. Trimming left V 2 bases short and J 0 bases short, with 7 bases between. Germline CDR1 MNHEY, CDR2 SMNVEV (reference sequence). The CDR3 runs 15 residues. CDR3 loop: CASSLVSTNTGELFF. The CDR3 region has the DNA TGTGCCAGCAGTTTAGTGTCAACGAACACCGGGGAGCTGTTTTTT.

The chain combines TRBV18 with TRBJ2-6, with a possible D match to TRBD2 (6 bases). Germline CDR1 KGHSH, CDR2 LQKENI. V lost 5 bases, J lost 0 bases, and 14 bases lay in between. The CDR3 loop spans 17 amino acids. The chain's CDR3 is CASSMGTLASGANVLTF. The CDR3 DNA reads TGTGCCAGCTCAATGGGGACTCTTGCCTCTGGGGCCAACGTCCTGACTTTC.